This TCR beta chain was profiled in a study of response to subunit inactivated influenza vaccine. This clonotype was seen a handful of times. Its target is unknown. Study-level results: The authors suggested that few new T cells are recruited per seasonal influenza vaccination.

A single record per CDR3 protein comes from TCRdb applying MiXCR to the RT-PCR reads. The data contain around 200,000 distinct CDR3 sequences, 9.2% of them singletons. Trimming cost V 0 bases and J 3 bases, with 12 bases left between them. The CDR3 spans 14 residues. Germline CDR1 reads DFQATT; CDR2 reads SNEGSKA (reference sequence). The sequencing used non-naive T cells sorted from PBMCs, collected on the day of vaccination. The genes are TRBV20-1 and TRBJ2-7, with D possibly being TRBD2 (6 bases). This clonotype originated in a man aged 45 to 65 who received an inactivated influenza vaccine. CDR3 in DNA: TGCAGTGCTAGAGATCTTCGGGGGAGCTACGAGCAGTACTTC. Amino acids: CSARDLRGSYEQYF.